The 10 T cell receptor beta chains given below trace back to one sample, sequenced in a study of blood T cell repertoires in COVID-19 (TCRdb year 2020). Library method: the immunoSEQ multiplex PCR assay. Drawn from immuneACCESS, this table holds only the in-frame rearrangements with V and J called that TCRdb kept. Clones are partly lost; checked studies trace under half to an unresolved V gene and leave the rest unexplained. This sample has 290,000 or so clones in its table, and 90% of those were observed once. The leading ten clones occupy 0.95% to 1.3% of the sample. The material sequenced was PBMCs or T cells enriched from blood (not recorded which). Receptor source: a woman aged 25 to 45 who had recovered from COVID-19.

This chain connects TRBV7-9 to TRBJ2-1, with D possibly matching TRBD2 (5 bases). The CDR3 spans 12 residues. Trimming pared 1 base from V and 14 bases from J, leaving 12 bases between. Germline loops: CDR1 SEHNR, CDR2 FQNEAQ (reference sequence). The CDR3 reads CASSLELDYEFF. The CDR3 DNA reads TGTGCCAGCAGCTTAGAACTAGATTACGAGTTCTTC.

V and J are TRBV24-1 and TRBJ2-2; 11 nucleotides match TRBD2. V shed 3 bases and J 6 bases; nucleotides not matched to a gene: 5. Germline V CDR1 and CDR2: KGHDR, SFDVKD. This CDR3 contains 16 residues. The CDR3 loop reads CATSDTLAGGPGELFF. In DNA, the CDR3 is TGTGCCACCAGTGATACGCTAGCGGGAGGACCCGGGGAGCTGTTTTTT.

This chain connects TRBV2 to TRBJ2-7; 9 nucleotides match TRBD1. Per germline, CDR1 SNHLY and CDR2 FYNNEI. With V trimmed by 2 bases and J by 7 bases, 15 bases remained unmatched. The CDR3 spans 17 residues. The CDR3 loop reads CASSEFRGQGSSQEQYF. The CDR3 DNA sequence: TGTGCCAGCAGTGAATTTCGGGGACAGGGTTCGTCGCAAGAGCAGTACTTC.

This clone was seen only once. The chain combines TRBV2 with TRBJ2-5; TRBD1 might be the D (6 bases). Germline loops: CDR1 SNHLY, CDR2 FYNNEI. Trimming shortened V by 7 bases and J by 2 bases, and 14 bases separated the two germline ends. The CDR3 is made up of 14 amino acids. The CDR3 sequence is CASKLGAGQETQYF. In DNA, the CDR3 is TGTGCCAGCAAATTGGGGGCCGGACAAGAGACCCAGTACTTC.

V gene TRBV5-1 combines with J gene TRBJ2-1; 16 nucleotides align to TRBD2. Germline V gene data show CDR1 as SGHRS and CDR2 as YFSETQ. CDR3 length equals 15 residues. Trimming at V came to 4 bases and at J to 8 bases, leaving 3 bases not matched to a gene. For the CDR3, the DNA is TGCGCCAGCAGCGTGGGACTAGCGGGAGGGTATGAGCAGTTCTTC. Translated, it gives CASSVGLAGGYEQFF.

To note about this clone: Relative to the germline gene, one junction end is altered; a read error may explain this. The chain joins TRBV6-5 to TRBJ2-7; TRBD1 is a possible D gene (6 bases). Germline CDR1 is MNHEY and CDR2 is SVGAGI. CDR3 length: 14 amino acids. CDR3 nucleotide sequence: TGTGCCAGCAGTAACTCGCAGGGGACCTACGAGCAGTACTTC. This sequence encodes CASSNSQGTYEQYF.

This chain joins TRBV5-6 and TRBJ2-7; 9 bases are shared with TRBD1. The CDR3 is 15 amino acids. J gave up 4 bases and V 1 base, and 6 bases lay outside the gene matches. The germline gives CDR1 SGHDT, CDR2 YYEEEE. DNA of the CDR3: TGTGCCAGCAGCTTGACAGGGGGCGCTAGTTACGAGCAGTACTTC. Translation gives CASSLTGGASYEQYF.

The CDR3 loop reads CATSKLAGEADTQYF. DNA for the CDR3: TGTGCCACCAGCAAGCTAGCGGGAGAGGCAGATACGCAGTATTTT. The chain links TRBV15 to TRBJ2-3; 10 bases line up with TRBD2. CDR3 size: 15 residues. With V trimmed by 4 bases and J by 4 bases, 5 bases remained unmatched. Germline values: CDR1 LNHNV, CDR2 YYDKDF (reference sequence).

The rearrangement links TRBV5-1 to TRBJ2-7, with a possible D match to TRBD2 (6 bases). This CDR3 is built from 14 residues. The V end lost 4 bases, the J end lost 4 bases, and 15 bases lay between the germline ends. Germline V gene sequence: CDR1 SGHRS, CDR2 YFSETQ. CDR3 region: CASSPWTTSYEQYF. As DNA, the CDR3 is TGCGCCAGCAGCCCTTGGACTACCAGTTACGAGCAGTACTTC.

This chain uses TRBV27 with TRBJ2-1; 8 bases agree with TRBD1. The CDR3 covers 14 residues. Trimming at V came to 8 bases and at J to 2 bases, leaving 5 bases not matched to a gene. Germline values: CDR1 MNHEY, CDR2 SMNVEV (reference sequence). DNA of the CDR3: TGTGCCAGCCTCAGGGACAGGACCTACAATGAGCAGTTCTTC. Translating it yields CASLRDRTYNEQFF.